This T cell receptor beta chain was sequenced during a study of T cells in tumors after PD-1 blockade. Study results and caveats: Most post-therapy expanded exhausted CD8+ clones were new, undetected before treatment.

The data were produced by immunoSEQ multiplex PCR, yet TCRdb's version contains in-frame clones alone and is incomplete. The sample records over 1,500 clones, about two thirds being singletons. The germline gives CDR1 SGHDN, CDR2 FVKESK. Trimming removed 3 bases from V and 7 bases from J, with 19 bases in between. This CDR3 is 15 amino acids long. About this clone: The antigen is undetermined.

This receptor was obtained from a human donor with basal cell carcinoma. The specimen was tumor tissue, collected before anti-PD-1 treatment. This rearrangement joins TRBV14 to TRBJ2-7; tentatively, D is TRBD1 or TRBD2 (5 bases each). The CDR3 region has the DNA TGTGCCAGCAGCCAGTTTGGGACGGCGAGGTCAGAGCAGTACTTC. This gives the protein CASSQFGTARSEQYF. The full variable domain, completed using reference TRBV14 and TRBJ2-7, is EAGVTQFPSHSVIEKGQTVTLRCDPISGHDNLYWYRRVMGKEIKFLLHFVKESKQDESGMPNNRFLAERTGGTYSTLKVQPAELEDSGVYFCASSQFGTARSEQYFGPGTRLTVT.